The clone carrying this T cell receptor (beta chain) came up many times. Its matching antigen is unknown. These data come from a study of spatial heterogeneity in lung cancer. Study summary: For tumor regions, TCR transcript counts showed a strong correlation with a T cell module score derived from matched bulk RNA-seq. Study-level findings and limits: Of tumor T cells, an estimated coverage of around 6.8% was reached for alpha chains and about 12% for beta chains. Tracking of tumor mutation counts was seen in expanded intratumoral alpha and beta TCR counts.

Each CDR3 protein gets one entry after TCRdb re-called the 5' RACE reads with MiXCR. The sample has about 8,100 distinct CDR3 sequences; 5.4% are singletons. The sample's time point: sample taken at primary tumor resection. The sequence derives from a male donor with early-stage non-small cell lung cancer. Sequenced material: lung tumor tissue, taken at surgery.

The CDR3 DNA reads as TGTGCCAGCAGCTTGGGGGGGCCGAGCACAGATACGCAGTATTTT. Translated: CASSLGGPSTDTQYF. The chain uses TRBV7-9 and TRBJ2-3; TRBD2 might be the D (7 bases). The CDR3 runs 15 residues. The germline V gene has CDR1 SEHNR and CDR2 FQNEAQ (reference sequence). The V gene lost 3 bases and the J gene lost 0 bases, with 10 bases spanning the gap.